The 10 T cell receptor beta chains given below trace back to one sample, sequenced in a study of T-cell reconstitution after alpha-beta-depleted transplantation in children. As it was prepared, the TCRbeta library received unique molecular identifiers. TCRdb re-called the PCR reads through MiXCR, storing one row per CDR3 protein. The sample shows 600,000 to 700,000 distinct CDR3 sequences, roughly 17% of them seen only once. The material was PBMCs from the stem cell graft donor, obtained from the stem cell graft. These receptor sequences come from a human donor who donated a stem cell graft to a child with acute myeloid leukemia.

This clonotype has ten or more counts. The J gene is TRBJ1-5, the V gene TRBV20-1; 11 nucleotides align to TRBD1. Unmatched junction bases numbered 2, after V lost 4 bases and J lost 6 bases. This CDR3 contains 13 residues. The V gene's germline CDR1 is DFQATT and CDR2 SNEGSKA (reference sequence). In DNA form, the CDR3 reads TGCAGTGCTAATGGACAGGGGGCTCAGCCCCAGCATTTT. This gives the protein CSANGQGAQPQHF.

The sample holds many counts of this clonotype. This chain joins TRBV20-1 and TRBJ1-4, with D unresolved. Germline CDR1 reads DFQATT; CDR2 reads SNEGSKA (reference sequence). The length of the CDR3 is 11 residues. The V end was cut by 5 bases, the J end by 4 bases, with 5 bases between. DNA for the CDR3: TGCAGTGCTTCGTTTAATGAAAAACTGTTTTTT. This encodes CSASFNEKLFF.

The V call is TRBV4-3, the J call TRBJ2-2, with TRBD1 matching over 12 bases. CDR3 length equals 18 residues. J gave up 3 bases and V 0 bases, and 5 bases lay outside the gene matches. CDR1 is LGHNA and CDR2 is YSLEER in the germline V gene. In DNA form, the CDR3 reads TGCGCCAGCAGCCAAGAGCGGGACAGGGGGCCCTACACCGGGGAGCTGTTTTTT. Its translation is CASSQERDRGPYTGELFF.

This clonotype turned up a few times. The rearrangement uses TRBV10-3 and TRBJ2-7, with D possibly TRBD2 on 6 matching bases. Trimming stripped 7 bases from V and 4 bases from J, with 23 bases between. The CDR3 runs to 16 residues. Germline CDR1 reads ENHRY; CDR2 reads SYGVKD. This chain's CDR3 is CAITSGARGIIYEQYV. The CDR3 region has the DNA TGTGCCATCACCTCAGGTGCCCGGGGGATTATATACGAGCAGTACGTC.

This clonotype came up many times. The chain employs TRBV20-1 and TRBJ2-3; the D gene is possibly TRBD1 (6 bases). Deletions cut 6 bases from V and 2 bases from J, with 12 bases between. The germline CDR1 and CDR2 sequences are DFQATT and SNEGSKA (reference sequence). CDR3 length: 13 residues. The CDR3 sequence is CSARDTNTDTQYF. The DNA for the CDR3 is TGCAGTGCCCGGGACACCAACACAGATACGCAGTATTTT.

This clonotype was seen repeatedly, ten times or more. This rearrangement joins TRBV21-1 to TRBJ1-2. TRBV21-1 is shown as a pseudogene. The CDR3 loop spans 10 amino acids. This CDR3 reads CASTASRDTF. The CDR3 region has the DNA TGTGCCAGCACCGCCAGTAGGGACACCTTC.

In this sample, this clonotype turned up a few times. V and J are TRBV6-6 and TRBJ1-2, with 10 bases fitting TRBD1. The CDR3 runs to 12 residues. In germline, CDR1 is MNHNY, CDR2 SVGAGI (reference sequence). Unmatched junction bases numbered 4, after V lost 10 bases and J lost 5 bases. This CDR3 reads CATVGQGYGYTF. The DNA for the CDR3 is TGTGCCACCGTGGGACAGGGGTATGGCTACACCTTC.

This clonotype was counted ten times or more. CDR3 protein: CASSYSSRAGGLGNEQFF. CDR3 nucleotides: TGTGCCAGCAGTTACTCGAGTAGGGCAGGGGGTTTGGGCAATGAGCAGTTCTTC. This rearrangement joins TRBV6-2 or TRBV6-3 to TRBJ2-1, with TRBD1 matching 7 bases. This CDR3 has 18 amino acids. V gave up 0 bases and J gave up 6 bases; unmatched junction bases: 14. Germline loops: CDR1 MNHEY, CDR2 SVGEGT.

This clonotype was seen only once. This chain links TRBV9 with TRBJ1-1; D perhaps matches TRBD1 (6 bases). Germline V gives CDR1 SGDLS, CDR2 YYNGEE. Trimming removed 1 base from V and 0 bases from J, with 13 bases in between. The CDR3 totals 16 residues. The CDR3 sequence: CASSVWAGDLNTEAFF. CDR3 sequence (DNA): TGTGCCAGCAGCGTATGGGCAGGGGACCTGAACACTGAAGCTTTCTTT.

This clonotype has only one observation. V is TRBV28 and J is TRBJ2-1; 7 bases match TRBD2. V lost 3 bases and J lost 9; bases outside the gene matches: 17. This CDR3 comprises 17 residues. Looked up from germline, CDR1 is MDHEN and CDR2 is SYDVKM. The DNA of the CDR3 is TGTGCCAGCAGTTTTAGAAGGGGAGGGCTAAGTGTAGGTGAGCAGTTCTTC. Translated: CASSFRRGGLSVGEQFF.